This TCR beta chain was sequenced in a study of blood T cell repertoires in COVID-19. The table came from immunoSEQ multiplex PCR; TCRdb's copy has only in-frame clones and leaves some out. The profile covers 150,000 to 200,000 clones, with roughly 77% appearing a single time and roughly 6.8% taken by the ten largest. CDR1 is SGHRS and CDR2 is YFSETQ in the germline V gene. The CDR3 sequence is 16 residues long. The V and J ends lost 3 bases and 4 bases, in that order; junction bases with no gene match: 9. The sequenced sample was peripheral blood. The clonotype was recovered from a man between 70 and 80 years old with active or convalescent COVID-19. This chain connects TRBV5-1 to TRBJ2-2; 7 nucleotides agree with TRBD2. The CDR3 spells CASSWIVGGFTGELFF. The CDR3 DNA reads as TGCGCCAGCAGCTGGATCGTCGGGGGGTTCACCGGGGAGCTGTTTTTT. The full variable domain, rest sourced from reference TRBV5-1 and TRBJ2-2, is KAGVTQTPRYLIKTRGQQVTLSCSPISGHRSVSWYQQTPGQGLQFLFEYFSETQRNKGNFPGRFSGRQFSNSRSEMNVSTLELGDSALYLCASSWIVGGFTGELFFGEGSRLTVL.